The 25 T cell receptor beta chains given below trace back to one sample, sequenced in a study of blood T cell repertoires in COVID-19. Only in-frame clones appear in the TCRdb table, and some are missing; sequencing was by immunoSEQ multiplex PCR. This sample yields tens of thousands of clones, of which more than 65% are seen a single time; just over 3% belongs to the top ten. Sequencing was carried out using peripheral blood. The receptors originated from a man between 65 and 85 years old with COVID-19, enrolled during active disease.

This chain joins TRBV18 and TRBJ1-5, with D maybe TRBD1 (6 bases). The CDR3 is made up of 14 amino acids. Trimming removed 2 bases from V and 1 base from J, with 6 bases in between. CDR1 KGHSH and CDR2 LQKENI come from the germline V gene. The CDR3: CASSPDRSNQPQHF. CDR3 in DNA: TGTGCCAGCTCACCAGACAGGAGCAATCAGCCCCAGCATTTT. Supplemented by reference TRBV18 and TRBJ1-5, the full variable domain reads NAGVMQNPRHLVRRRGQEARLRCSPMKGHSHVYWYRQLPEEGLKFMVYLQKENIIDESGMPKERFSAEFPKEGPSILRIQQVVRGDSAAYFCASSPDRSNQPQHFGDGTRLSIL.

This chain links TRBV27 with TRBJ2-7, with a possible D match to TRBD2 (7 bases). The CDR3 extends over 14 amino acids. Trimming cost V 7 bases and J 3 bases, with 16 bases left between them. Per the germline V gene, CDR1 is MNHEY and CDR2 is SMNVEV (reference sequence). The CDR3 region is CASTRETGGYEQYF. CDR3 bases: TGTGCCAGCACGCGGGAGACAGGAGGCTACGAGCAGTACTTC.

The V gene is TRBV28, the J gene TRBJ2-3; possibly TRBD2 for D (6 bases). The germline V gene has CDR1 MDHEN and CDR2 SYDVKM. This CDR3 is 14 amino acids long. Trimming took off 2 bases at V and 4 bases at J, with 10 bases between the two ends. In DNA, the CDR3 is TGTGCCAGCAGTTTACCGGGGAGGTCAGATACGCAGTATTTT. The encoded protein is CASSLPGRSDTQYF.

This sequence joins TRBV30 and TRBJ2-7; D unclear. Germline loops: CDR1 GTSNPN, CDR2 SVGIG (reference sequence). This CDR3 spans 11 amino acids. V dropped 1 base and J dropped 3 bases, with 4 bases sitting between them. The CDR3: CAWSGLYEQYF. CDR3 nucleotides: TGTGCCTGGAGTGGACTCTACGAGCAGTACTTC.

The rearrangement links TRBV7-2 to TRBJ2-3; D gene uncertain. The V gene's germline CDR1 is SGHTA and CDR2 FQGNSA. Trimming took 3 bases from V and 2 from J, leaving 12 bases between them. The CDR3 totals 15 residues. The CDR3 nucleotides are TGTGCCAGCAGCTTTTCTAGACTCAACACAGATACGCAGTATTTT. It encodes CASSFSRLNTDTQYF.

The chain couples TRBV6-6 to TRBJ2-1, with TRBD2 matching 12 bases. The CDR3 spans 15 residues. J was trimmed by 9 bases and V by 6 bases; bases with no gene match: 9. Germline V CDR1 and CDR2: MNHNY, SVGAGI (reference sequence). The CDR3 DNA reads TGTGCCAGCAGCCCAAGGACTAGCGGGACTTCTGAGCAGTTCTTC. Translating gives CASSPRTSGTSEQFF.

The chain has TRBV24-1 and TRBJ2-2, with no clear D. Trimming took 5 bases from V and 3 from J, leaving 6 bases between them. The CDR3 extends over 13 amino acids. Looked up from germline, CDR1 is KGHDR and CDR2 is SFDVKD. This CDR3 reads CATSVQDTGELFF. The DNA of the CDR3 is TGTGCCACCAGTGTACAAGACACCGGGGAGCTGTTTTTT.

Concerning this clone itself: The identical CDR3 is also encoded by other nucleotide sequences in the sample. The chain combines TRBV7-9 with TRBJ2-2; unclear D gene. The ends were cut back, 5 bases at V and 2 bases at J, with 3 bases in the middle. The germline gives CDR1 SEHNR, CDR2 FQNEAQ (reference sequence). The CDR3 is 12 amino acids. CDR3 coding DNA: TGTGCCAGCAGCCTTAACACCGGGGAGCTGTTTTTT. Translated: CASSLNTGELFF.

This sequence joins TRBV27 and TRBJ1-3; possibly TRBD1 for D (5 bases). The germline V gene encodes CDR1 MNHEY and CDR2 SMNVEV (reference sequence). Trimming pared 7 bases from V and 0 bases from J, leaving 10 bases between. This CDR3 is 14 amino acids long. CDR3 DNA sequence: TGTGCCAGCAAAGTGACAGTCTCTGGAAACACCATATATTTT. Residues: CASKVTVSGNTIYF.

The J gene is TRBJ1-2, the V gene TRBV4-1; D may be TRBD1 (6 bases). Germline V gives CDR1 MGHRA, CDR2 YSYEKL. V gave up 1 base and J gave up 10 bases, with 16 bases separating them. The CDR3 covers 14 residues. In DNA form, the CDR3 reads TGCGCCAGCAGCCAAGCCGGGACAAGGCAGGACTACACCTTC. Translated: CASSQAGTRQDYTF.

The gene calls are TRBV7-2 and TRBJ1-4; a possible D gene is TRBD1 (6 bases). Germline V lookup: CDR1 SGHTA, CDR2 FQGNSA. Between the trimmed V and J ends, which lost 4 bases and 1 base, there was a span of 10 bases. The CDR3 runs to 15 residues. The CDR3 bases are TGTGCCAGCAGCTCGTACAGGGTAACTAATGAAAAACTGTTTTTT. Translated: CASSSYRVTNEKLFF.

The sample holds one count of this clone. The rearrangement uses TRBV7-3 and TRBJ2-3, with a weak D call TRBD1 (5 bases). CDR1 SGHTA and CDR2 FQGTGA come from the germline V gene. Deletions cut 4 bases from V and 6 bases from J, with 8 bases between. The CDR3 loop spans 12 amino acids. CDR3 coding DNA: TGTGCCAGCAGCTCGCAGGGCGATACGCAGTATTTT. This sequence encodes CASSSQGDTQYF.

V is TRBV29-1 and J is TRBJ2-1, with TRBD2 matching 13 bases. The V gene end was trimmed by 2 bases and the J gene end by 10 bases; junction bases not matched to a gene: 5. CDR3 length: 14 residues. Germline CDR1 is SQVTM and CDR2 is ANQGSEA. The CDR3 DNA is TGCAGCGTTGAACGGACTAGCGGGAGAGGAGAGCAGTTCTTC. Encoded protein: CSVERTSGRGEQFF.

The chain has TRBV5-1 and TRBJ1-2; D is unresolved. Germline assignment: CDR1 SGHRS and CDR2 YFSETQ. Trimming removed 3 bases from V and 4 bases from J, with 13 bases in between. The CDR3 covers 14 residues. In DNA, the CDR3 is TGCGCCAGCAGCTCTCCCTACCAATCCTATGGCTACACCTTC. Translating gives CASSSPYQSYGYTF.

V usage is TRBV28 and J usage is TRBJ1-1; D uncertain. Germline V gene lookup returns CDR1 MDHEN and CDR2 SYDVKM. Trimming pared 3 bases from V and 2 bases from J, leaving 10 bases between. The CDR3 is made up of 14 amino acids. CDR3 amino acids: CASSFLRLNTEAFF. The CDR3 region has the DNA TGTGCCAGCAGTTTCCTCAGGCTAAACACTGAAGCTTTCTTT. Full variable domain (remainder filled in from reference TRBV28 and TRBJ1-1): DVKVTQSSRYLVKRTGEKVFLECVQDMDHENMFWYRQDPGLGLRLIYFSYDVKMKEKGDIPEGYSVSREKKERFSLILESASTNQTSMYLCASSFLRLNTEAFFGQGTRLTVV.

The chain has TRBV23-1 and TRBJ2-7; 10 nucleotides align to TRBD2. TRBV23-1 is recorded as an ORF, its role being uncertain. This CDR3 is 14 amino acids long. After removal of 4 bases from V and 1 base from J, the junction contained 1 base not matched to a gene. CDR3 residues: CASSRTSGSYEQYF. CDR3 in DNA: TGCGCCAGCAGTCGGACTAGCGGATCCTACGAGCAGTACTTC.

This clone has more than one count but fewer than ten. The chain carries TRBV11-2 and TRBJ1-3, with D perhaps TRBD1 (6 bases). The V gene's germline CDR1 is SGHAT and CDR2 FQNNGV. Deletions cut 6 bases from V and 3 bases from J, with 18 bases between. There are 16 residues in the CDR3. The CDR3 DNA reads TGTGCCAGCAGACGCAGCAGGGGATCTCGTGGAAACACCATATATTTT. It translates to CASRRSRGSRGNTIYF.

The gene calls are TRBV4-3 and TRBJ1-3; D is ambiguous. The V and J ends lost 3 bases and 0 bases respectively, with 9 bases between them. There are 15 residues in the CDR3. CDR1 and CDR2 (germline): LGHNA, YSLEER. The CDR3 reads CASSQDFDSGNTIYF. DNA of the CDR3: TGCGCCAGCAGCCAGGACTTTGACTCTGGAAACACCATATATTTT.

The sample holds a few counts of this clone. The chain uses TRBV11-1 and TRBJ2-7; 7 nucleotides agree with TRBD1. The CDR3 has 15 residues. The V segment lost 3 bases and the J segment 5 bases; nucleotides outside the gene matches: 10. Germline values: CDR1 SGHAT, CDR2 FQDESV (reference sequence). The CDR3 loop reads CASSLTGSAFHEQYF. CDR3 sequence (DNA): TGTGCCAGCAGCTTGACAGGGTCTGCGTTCCACGAGCAGTACTTC.

The chain is built from TRBV5-4 and TRBJ2-2; 11 nucleotides line up with TRBD2. CDR1 SGHNT and CDR2 YYREEE come from the germline V gene (reference sequence). The length of the CDR3 is 16 residues. V shed 2 bases and J 7 bases; nucleotides not matched to a gene: 7. CDR3: CASSFELAGADGELFF. Written as DNA, the CDR3 is TGTGCCAGCAGCTTCGAACTAGCGGGAGCCGACGGGGAGCTGTTTTTT.

The chain employs TRBV9 and TRBJ1-4, with D perhaps matching TRBD1 (6 bases). V was shortened by 3 bases and J by 0 bases, with 21 bases between the two germline ends. There are 19 residues in the CDR3. Germline loops: CDR1 SGDLS, CDR2 YYNGEE. The CDR3: CASSGKLLGGAATNEKLFF. The CDR3 DNA is TGTGCCAGCAGCGGAAAATTGTTGGGGGGGGCCGCAACTAATGAAAAACTGTTTTTT. The entire variable domain, with the rest obtained from reference TRBV9 and TRBJ1-4, is as follows: DSGVTQTPKHLITATGQRVTLRCSPRSGDLSVYWYQQSLDQGLQFLIQYYNGEERAKGNILERFSAQQFPDLHSELNLSSLELGDSALYFCASSGKLLGGAATNEKLFFGSGTQLSVL.

The chain employs TRBV19 and TRBJ1-5; weak D call: TRBD1 (5 bases). Germline CDR1 is LNHDA and CDR2 is SQIVND (reference sequence). V shed 5 bases and J shed 7 bases, with 15 bases lying between them. The CDR3 has 14 amino acids. CDR3 region: CASSSGLGGQPQHF. In DNA form, the CDR3 reads TGTGCCAGTAGTTCGGGGCTGGGGGGGCAGCCCCAGCATTTT.

J is TRBJ1-2 and V is TRBV24-1, with TRBD1 matching 8 bases. The CDR3 consists of 15 residues. Trimming took 3 bases from V and 3 from J; bases not matched to a gene: 5. Germline assignment: CDR1 KGHDR and CDR2 SFDVKD. The CDR3 bases are TGTGCCACCAGTGATCCGGACAGGGAAGACTATGGCTACACCTTC. This gives the protein CATSDPDREDYGYTF.

The rearrangement joins TRBV14 to TRBJ2-1; 7 bases align to TRBD1. V was clipped by 6 bases and J by 7 bases; unmatched bases: 9. Germline CDR1 SGHDN, CDR2 FVKESK. This CDR3 region has 14 residues. The CDR3 nucleotides read TGTGCCAGCAGTCTATCCGGGACAGCGAATGAGCAGTTCTTC. It codes for CASSLSGTANEQFF.

This clone has a single count. The CDR3 nucleotides read TGCGCCAGCAGCCCTAGACCCCCGGGACAGGGGGCTTCTCGTAATTCACCCCTCCACTTT. This gives the protein CASSPRPPGQGASRNSPLHF. This chain joins TRBV4-3 and TRBJ1-6; 12 nucleotides line up with TRBD1. Per germline, CDR1 LGHNA and CDR2 YSLEER. This CDR3 spans 20 amino acids. V shed 4 bases, J shed 6 bases, and the junction held 16 bases outside the gene matches.